Given below is one T cell receptor (beta chain) in context. This CDR3 region has 14 residues. In germline, CDR1 is LNHDA, CDR2 SQIVND (reference sequence). Between the trimmed V and J ends, which lost 5 bases and 0 bases, there was a span of 7 bases. A single record per CDR3 protein comes from TCRdb applying MiXCR to the reads. The sample yields about 4,100 distinct CDR3 sequences, under 12% seen once. The chain recombines TRBV19 with TRBJ2-2, with no clear D. Sequenced sample: CD4+ T cells from synovial fluid. The source of this sequence is a human donor with rheumatoid arthritis. The CDR3 region has the DNA TGTGCCAGTAGTTCGTACTCGAACACCGGGGAGCTGTTTTTT. The encoded protein is CASSSYSNTGELFF.